A single sample is the source of the 12 T cell receptor beta chains below, sequenced in a study of CD8 T cells in ankylosing spondylitis. Broader study findings: For ankylosing spondylitis blood, a TCR beta motif of seven to nine highly homologous variants appeared characteristic.

These receptors lack a known antigen. TCRdb reprocessed the 5' RACE reads via MiXCR and lists one record per CDR3 protein. The sample consists of about 510,000 distinct CDR3 sequences, over 4% of them appearing once. Material: blood, either unsorted or a sorted T cell fraction (not recorded which). The origin of the receptors is a male donor with ankylosing spondylitis.

This clonotype occurred a few times. This chain joins TRBV7-2 and TRBJ2-7; TRBD2 might be the D (6 bases). Per germline, CDR1 SGHTA and CDR2 FQGNSA. Trimming shortened V by 3 bases and J by 4 bases, and 10 bases separated the two germline ends. The CDR3 covers 13 residues. The CDR3 spells CASSFGTFYEQYF. The CDR3 nucleotides are TGTGCCAGCAGCTTCGGGACTTTTTACGAGCAGTACTTC.

In this sample, this clonotype turned up many times. The chain recombines TRBV15 with TRBJ2-5, with 8 bases matching TRBD1. After removal of 2 bases from V and 5 bases from J, the junction contained 7 bases not matched to a gene. CDR1 LNHNV and CDR2 YYDKDF come from the germline V gene (reference sequence). The CDR3 has 15 residues. The CDR3 reads CATSRKDRGRETQYF. The CDR3 DNA reads as TGTGCCACCAGCAGAAAAGACAGGGGAAGGGAGACCCAGTACTTC.

As for this clonotype: The junction departs from the called germline gene at one end, perhaps through a read error. The chain has TRBV3-1 and TRBJ2-1; 10 nucleotides agree with TRBD2. Germline-derived CDR1 and CDR2 are LGHDT and YNNKEL (reference sequence). The CDR3 extends over 18 amino acids. The CDR3 loop reads CTSSYPRPTSGAYNEQFF. CDR3 DNA: TGTACCAGCAGCTATCCCCGGCCAACTAGCGGGGCCTACAATGAGCAGTTCTTC.

This clonotype was picked up many times. The CDR3: CASNFRVNTGELFF. Written as DNA, the CDR3 is TGCGCCAGCAATTTCAGGGTCAACACCGGGGAGCTGTTTTTT. V usage is TRBV5-1 and J usage is TRBJ2-2, with D maybe TRBD1 (5 bases). With 6 bases removed from V and 2 bases from J, the gap between germline ends came to 11 bases. There are 14 residues in the CDR3. Per the germline V gene, CDR1 is SGHRS and CDR2 is YFSETQ.

This clonotype was seen many times. The chain joins TRBV6-1 to TRBJ1-1; unclear D gene. The CDR3 totals 13 residues. Germline V gene lookup returns CDR1 MNHNS and CDR2 SASEGT. Trimming stripped 6 bases from V and 3 bases from J, with 11 bases between. This CDR3 is CASRARYHTEAFF. DNA for the CDR3: TGTGCCAGCAGGGCCAGGTACCACACTGAAGCTTTCTTT.

This clonotype was counted ten times or more. V gene TRBV6-5 combines with J gene TRBJ1-3; D is perhaps TRBD1 (5 bases). Deletions cut 3 bases from V and 3 bases from J, with 12 bases between. Germline CDR1 MNHEY, CDR2 SVGAGI. CDR3 length: 15 residues. CDR3 sequence (DNA): TGTGCCAGCAGTTATTCGGGGGGGGATGGAAACACCATATATTTT. Protein product: CASSYSGGDGNTIYF.

The CDR3 loop reads CASSLTSGMGGETQYF. As DNA, the CDR3 is TGTGCCAGCAGCTTGACTAGCGGGATGGGTGGAGAGACCCAGTACTTC. This chain connects TRBV7-6 to TRBJ2-5; 11 bases are shared with TRBD2. Unmatched junction bases numbered 7, after V lost 3 bases and J lost 4 bases. CDR1 SGHVS and CDR2 FNYEAQ come from the germline V gene. CDR3 size: 16 residues.

This clonotype was seen ten or more times. In DNA, the CDR3 is TGCGCCAGCAGCTTGGGGACTAGCGGGTTCCAAGAGACCCAGTACTTC. Amino acid sequence: CASSLGTSGFQETQYF. The V gene is TRBV5-1, the J gene TRBJ2-5; TRBD2 matches 11 bases. The ends lost 0 bases at V and 1 base at J; junction bases unmatched: 2. CDR1 is SGHRS, CDR2 YFSETQ, per germline. This CDR3 comprises 16 residues. Variable domain in full (rest from reference TRBV5-1 and TRBJ2-5): KAGVTQTPRYLIKTRGQQVTLSCSPISGHRSVSWYQQTPGQGLQFLFEYFSETQRNKGNFPGRFSGRQFSNSRSEMNVSTLELGDSALYLCASSLGTSGFQETQYFGPGTRLLVL.

This clonotype was detected many times. This sequence joins TRBV7-2 and TRBJ1-1; 7 bases match TRBD1. The CDR3 loop spans 13 amino acids. Germline V gene data show CDR1 as SGHTA and CDR2 as FQGNSA. Trimming removed 4 bases from V and 7 bases from J; junction bases left unmatched: 6. CDR3 DNA sequence: TGTGCCAGCAGCTCGAGACAGGGCATTGAAGCTTTCTTT. The encoded protein is CASSSRQGIEAFF.

This clonotype showed up many times. The chain is built from TRBV7-2 and TRBJ1-2; D remains unclear. This CDR3 is 12 amino acids long. V was shortened by 1 base and J by 9 bases, with 9 bases between the two germline ends. The germline V gene has CDR1 SGHTA and CDR2 FQGNSA. The CDR3 spells CASSLVRLSYTF. DNA for the CDR3: TGTGCCAGCAGCTTAGTCCGATTAAGCTACACCTTC.

This clonotype was seen at least ten times. The chain recombines TRBV7-2 with TRBJ1-5; TRBD1 aligns across 7 bases. Looked up from germline, CDR1 is SGHTA and CDR2 is FQGNSA. J gave up 5 bases and V 3 bases, and 7 bases lay outside the gene matches. The CDR3 consists of 15 residues. This chain's CDR3 is CASSFLDREYQPQHF. In nucleotides, the CDR3 is TGTGCCAGCAGCTTCCTAGACAGGGAATATCAGCCCCAGCATTTT. Looking up the rest from reference TRBV7-2 and TRBJ1-5 gives the full variable domain: GAGVSQSPSNKVTEKGKDVELRCDPISGHTALYWYRQSLGQGLEFLIYFQGNSAPDKSGLPSDRFSAERTGGSVSTLTIQRTQQEDSAVYLCASSFLDREYQPQHFGDGTRLSIL.

Only a few counts were recorded for this clonotype. The chain recombines TRBV27 with TRBJ1-1, with D perhaps TRBD1 (6 bases). This CDR3 comprises 13 residues. Germline lookup yields CDR1 MNHEY and CDR2 SMNVEV (reference sequence). V was trimmed by 6 bases and J by 6 bases, leaving 14 bases between them. The CDR3 nucleotides read TGTGCCAGCAGGCTGGGGGCGTCCCCTGAAGCTTTCTTT. It is translated as CASRLGASPEAFF.